A single T cell receptor beta chain is shown here with its context. Use of 60 Vbeta and 13 Jbeta primers characterized the PCR. The assay was immunoSEQ multiplex PCR, and TCRdb's table has in-frame clones only and misses some. The sample has 100,000 to 150,000 clones; about 15% are singletons. CDR1 LNHNV and CDR2 YYDKDF come from the germline V gene (reference sequence). The V gene lost 0 bases and the J gene lost 9 bases, with 9 bases spanning the gap. The CDR3 consists of 13 residues. These data come from a study of cytomegalovirus exposure and HLA in healthy donors. Sequencing input: PBMCs. The sequence derives from a female donor in good health and CMV-seropositive. The J gene is TRBJ1-5, the V gene TRBV15; possible D gene TRBD1, 6 bases. CDR3 in amino acids: CATSRDPTGPQHF. CDR3 DNA: TGTGCCACCAGCAGAGATCCGACAGGGCCCCAGCATTTT.